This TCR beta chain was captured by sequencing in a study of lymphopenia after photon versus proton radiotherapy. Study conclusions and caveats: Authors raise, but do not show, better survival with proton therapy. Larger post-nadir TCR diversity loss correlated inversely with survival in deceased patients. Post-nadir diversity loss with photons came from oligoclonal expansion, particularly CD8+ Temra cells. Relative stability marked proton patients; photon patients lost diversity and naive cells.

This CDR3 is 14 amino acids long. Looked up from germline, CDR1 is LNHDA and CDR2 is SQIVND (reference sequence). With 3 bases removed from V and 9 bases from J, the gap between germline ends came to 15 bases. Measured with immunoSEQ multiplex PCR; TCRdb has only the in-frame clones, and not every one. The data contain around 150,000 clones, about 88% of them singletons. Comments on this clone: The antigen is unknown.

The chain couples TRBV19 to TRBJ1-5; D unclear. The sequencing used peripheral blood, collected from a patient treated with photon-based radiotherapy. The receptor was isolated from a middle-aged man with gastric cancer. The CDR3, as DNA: TGTGCCAGTAGTATGACCCATACCGTAGGGCCCCAGCATTTT. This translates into CASSMTHTVGPQHF.